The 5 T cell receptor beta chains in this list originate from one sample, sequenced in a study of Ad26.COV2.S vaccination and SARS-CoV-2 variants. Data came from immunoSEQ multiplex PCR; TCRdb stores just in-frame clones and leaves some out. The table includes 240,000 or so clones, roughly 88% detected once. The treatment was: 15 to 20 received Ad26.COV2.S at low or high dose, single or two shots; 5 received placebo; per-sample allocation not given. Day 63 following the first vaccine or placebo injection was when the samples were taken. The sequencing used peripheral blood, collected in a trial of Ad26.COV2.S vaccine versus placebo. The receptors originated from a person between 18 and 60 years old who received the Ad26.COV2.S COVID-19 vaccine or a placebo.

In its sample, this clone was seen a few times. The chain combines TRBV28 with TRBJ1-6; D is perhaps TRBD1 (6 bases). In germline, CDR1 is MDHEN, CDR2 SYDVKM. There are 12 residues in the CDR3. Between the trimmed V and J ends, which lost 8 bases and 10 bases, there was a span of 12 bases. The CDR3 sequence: CASGTGLSPLHF. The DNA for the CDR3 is TGTGCCAGCGGTACAGGGTTATCACCCCTCCACTTT.

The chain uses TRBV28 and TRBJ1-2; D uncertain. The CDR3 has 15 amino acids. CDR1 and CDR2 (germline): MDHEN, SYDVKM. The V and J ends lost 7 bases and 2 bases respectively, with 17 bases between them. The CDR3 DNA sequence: TGTGCCAGCACCCCTCCCCGCGGACGGAACTATGGCTACACCTTC. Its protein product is CASTPPRGRNYGYTF.

Here the CDR3 DNA reads TGTGCCAGCAGCGGCCACAGATTTGGAACCGGGGAGCTGTTTTTT. This codes for CASSGHRFGTGELFF. This chain connects TRBV7-8 to TRBJ2-2, with D unclear. Germline V gene lookup returns CDR1 SGHVS and CDR2 FQNEAQ. This CDR3 is built from 15 residues. V was shortened by 5 bases and J by 5 bases, with 15 bases between the two germline ends.

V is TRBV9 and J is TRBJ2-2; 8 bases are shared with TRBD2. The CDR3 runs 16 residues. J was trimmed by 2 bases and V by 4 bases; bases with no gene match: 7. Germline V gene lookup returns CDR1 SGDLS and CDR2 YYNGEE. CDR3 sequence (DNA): TGTGCCAGCAGCACCCGACTAGCGCTTAACACCGGGGAGCTGTTTTTT. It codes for CASSTRLALNTGELFF.

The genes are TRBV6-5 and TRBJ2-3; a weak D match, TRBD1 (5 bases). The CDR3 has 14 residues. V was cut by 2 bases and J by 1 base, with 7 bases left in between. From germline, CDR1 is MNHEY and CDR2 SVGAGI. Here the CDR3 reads CASSYGARTDTQYF. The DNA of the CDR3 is TGTGCCAGCAGTTACGGGGCCCGCACAGATACGCAGTATTTT.